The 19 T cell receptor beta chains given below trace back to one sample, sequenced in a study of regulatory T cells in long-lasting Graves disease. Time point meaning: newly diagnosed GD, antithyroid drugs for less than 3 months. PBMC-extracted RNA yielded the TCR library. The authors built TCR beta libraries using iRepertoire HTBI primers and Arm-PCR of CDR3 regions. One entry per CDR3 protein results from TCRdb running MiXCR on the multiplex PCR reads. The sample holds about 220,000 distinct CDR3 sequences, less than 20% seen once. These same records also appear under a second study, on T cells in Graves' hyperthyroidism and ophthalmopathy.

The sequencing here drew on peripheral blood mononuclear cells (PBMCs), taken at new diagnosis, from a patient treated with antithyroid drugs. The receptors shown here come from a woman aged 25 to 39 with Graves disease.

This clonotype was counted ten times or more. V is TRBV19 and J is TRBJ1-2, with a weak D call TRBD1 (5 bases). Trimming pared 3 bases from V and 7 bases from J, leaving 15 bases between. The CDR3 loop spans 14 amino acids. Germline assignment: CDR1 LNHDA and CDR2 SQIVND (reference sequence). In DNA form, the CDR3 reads TGTGCCAGTAGTATTCGAGCAGGGATGGTTGGCTACACCTTC. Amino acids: CASSIRAGMVGYTF.

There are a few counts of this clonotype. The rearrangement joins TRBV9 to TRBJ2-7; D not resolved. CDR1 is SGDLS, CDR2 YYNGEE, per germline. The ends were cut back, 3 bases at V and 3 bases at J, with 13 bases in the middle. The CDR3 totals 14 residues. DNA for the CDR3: TGTGCCAGCAGCGCTGAAGGGAAAGGCTACGAGCAGTACTTC. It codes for CASSAEGKGYEQYF.

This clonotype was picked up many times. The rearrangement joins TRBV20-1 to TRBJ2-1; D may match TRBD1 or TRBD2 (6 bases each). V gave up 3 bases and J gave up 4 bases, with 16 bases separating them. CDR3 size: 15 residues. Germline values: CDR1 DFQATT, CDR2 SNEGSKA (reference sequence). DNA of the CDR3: TGCAGTGCTAGTGAAGTGGGGGGCAGGTACAATGAGCAGTTCTTC. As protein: CSASEVGGRYNEQFF.

CDR3 protein: CASRTGANTEAFF. The CDR3 bases are TGTGCCAGCCGGACAGGCGCGAACACTGAAGCTTTCTTT. The J gene is TRBJ1-1, the V gene TRBV19; TRBD1 agrees at 7 bases. Germline V gene lookup returns CDR1 LNHDA and CDR2 SQIVND (reference sequence). This CDR3 is 13 amino acids long. Trimming removed 9 bases from V and 1 base from J; junction bases left unmatched: 5.

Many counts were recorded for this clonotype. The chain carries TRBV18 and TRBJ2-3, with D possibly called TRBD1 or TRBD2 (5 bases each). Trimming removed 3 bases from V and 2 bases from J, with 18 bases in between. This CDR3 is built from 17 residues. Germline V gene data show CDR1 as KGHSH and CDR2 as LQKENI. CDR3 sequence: CASSPSGSRGPTDTQYF. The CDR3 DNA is TGTGCCAGCTCACCGTCGGGGTCCCGGGGCCCCACAGATACGCAGTATTTT. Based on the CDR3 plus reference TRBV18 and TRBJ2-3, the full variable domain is NAGVMQNPRHLVRRRGQEARLRCSPMKGHSHVYWYRQLPEEGLKFMVYLQKENIIDESGMPKERFSAEFPKEGPSILRIQQVVRGDSAAYFCASSPSGSRGPTDTQYFGPGTRLTVL.

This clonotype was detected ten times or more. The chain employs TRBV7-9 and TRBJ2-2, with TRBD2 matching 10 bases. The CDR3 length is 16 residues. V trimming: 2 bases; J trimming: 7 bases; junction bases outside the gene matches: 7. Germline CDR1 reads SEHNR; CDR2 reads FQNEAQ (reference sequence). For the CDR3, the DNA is TGTGCCAGCAGCTTAAAAGCGGGAGGGCCGATCGGGGAGCTGTTTTTT. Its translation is CASSLKAGGPIGELFF.

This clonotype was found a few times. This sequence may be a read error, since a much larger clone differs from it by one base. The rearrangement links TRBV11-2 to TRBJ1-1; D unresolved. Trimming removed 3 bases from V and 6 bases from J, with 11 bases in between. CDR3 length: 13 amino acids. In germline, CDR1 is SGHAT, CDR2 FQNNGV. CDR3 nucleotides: TGTGCCAGCAGCTTGATGGTCCCAGCTGAAGCTTTCTTT. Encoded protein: CASSLMVPAEAFF.

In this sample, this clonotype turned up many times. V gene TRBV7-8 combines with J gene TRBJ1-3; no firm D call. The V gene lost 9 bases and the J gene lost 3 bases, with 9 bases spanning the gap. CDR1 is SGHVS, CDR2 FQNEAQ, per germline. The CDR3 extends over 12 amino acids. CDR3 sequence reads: CASGTSGNTIYF. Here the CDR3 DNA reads TGTGCCAGTGGAACGAGTGGAAACACCATATATTTT.

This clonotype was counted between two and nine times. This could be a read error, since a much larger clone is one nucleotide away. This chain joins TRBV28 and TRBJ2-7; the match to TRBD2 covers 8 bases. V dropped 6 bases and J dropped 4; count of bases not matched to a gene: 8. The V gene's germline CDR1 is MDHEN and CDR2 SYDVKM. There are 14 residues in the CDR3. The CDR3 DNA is TGTGCCAGCAGACGAAGTAGCGGGACTTACGAGCAGTACTTC. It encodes CASRRSSGTYEQYF.

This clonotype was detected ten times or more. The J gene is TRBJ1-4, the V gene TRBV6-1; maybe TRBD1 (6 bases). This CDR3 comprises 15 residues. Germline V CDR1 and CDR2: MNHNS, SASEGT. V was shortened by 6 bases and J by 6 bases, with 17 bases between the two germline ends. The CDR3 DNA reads TGTGCCAGCAGAGCATTAGAGGGGGGTCATGAAAAACTGTTTTTT. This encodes CASRALEGGHEKLFF.

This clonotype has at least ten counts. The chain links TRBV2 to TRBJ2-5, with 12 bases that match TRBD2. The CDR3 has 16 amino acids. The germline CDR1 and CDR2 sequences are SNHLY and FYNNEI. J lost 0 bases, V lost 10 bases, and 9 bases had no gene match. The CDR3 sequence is CATRRRLAGDQETQYF. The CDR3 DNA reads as TGTGCCACCAGGCGGAGACTAGCGGGAGACCAAGAGACCCAGTACTTC.

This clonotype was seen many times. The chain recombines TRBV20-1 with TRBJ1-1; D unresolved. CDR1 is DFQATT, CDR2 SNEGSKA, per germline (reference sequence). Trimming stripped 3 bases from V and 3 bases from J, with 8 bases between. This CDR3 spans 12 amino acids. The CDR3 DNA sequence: TGCAGTGCTAGTCGGATCGACACTGAAGCTTTCTTT. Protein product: CSASRIDTEAFF.

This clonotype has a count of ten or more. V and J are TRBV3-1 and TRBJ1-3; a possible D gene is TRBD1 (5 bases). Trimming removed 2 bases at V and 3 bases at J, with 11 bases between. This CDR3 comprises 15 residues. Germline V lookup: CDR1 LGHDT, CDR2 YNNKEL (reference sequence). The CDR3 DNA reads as TGTGCCAGCAGCCAACAGGGTAATATTGGAAACACCATATATTTT. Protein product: CASSQQGNIGNTIYF.

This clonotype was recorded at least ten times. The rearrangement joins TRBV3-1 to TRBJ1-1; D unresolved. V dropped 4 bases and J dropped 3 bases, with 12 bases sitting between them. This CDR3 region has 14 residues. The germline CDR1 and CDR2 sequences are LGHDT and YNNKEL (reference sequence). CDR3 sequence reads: CASSLRTEYTEAFF. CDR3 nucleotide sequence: TGTGCCAGCAGCCTTAGGACGGAGTACACTGAAGCTTTCTTT.

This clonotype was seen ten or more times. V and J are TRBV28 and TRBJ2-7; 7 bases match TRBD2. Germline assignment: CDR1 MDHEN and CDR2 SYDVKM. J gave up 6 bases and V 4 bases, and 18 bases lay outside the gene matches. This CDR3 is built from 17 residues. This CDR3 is CASSSLGGGRTRPEQYF. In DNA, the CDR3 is TGTGCCAGCAGTTCACTGGGTGGCGGGAGAACCAGGCCCGAGCAGTACTTC.

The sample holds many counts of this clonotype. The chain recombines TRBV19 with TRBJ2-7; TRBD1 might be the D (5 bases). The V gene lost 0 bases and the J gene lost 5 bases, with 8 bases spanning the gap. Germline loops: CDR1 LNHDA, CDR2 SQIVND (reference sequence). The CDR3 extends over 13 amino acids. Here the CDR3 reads CASSIETRDEQYF. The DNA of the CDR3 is TGTGCCAGTAGTATAGAAACCAGGGACGAGCAGTACTTC.

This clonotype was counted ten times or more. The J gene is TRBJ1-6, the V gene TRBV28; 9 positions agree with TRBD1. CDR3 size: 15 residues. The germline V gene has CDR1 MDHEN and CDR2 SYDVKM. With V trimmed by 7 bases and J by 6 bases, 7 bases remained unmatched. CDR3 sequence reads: CASKEQGAANSPLHF. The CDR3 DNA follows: TGTGCCAGCAAAGAACAGGGGGCGGCTAATTCACCCCTCCACTTT.

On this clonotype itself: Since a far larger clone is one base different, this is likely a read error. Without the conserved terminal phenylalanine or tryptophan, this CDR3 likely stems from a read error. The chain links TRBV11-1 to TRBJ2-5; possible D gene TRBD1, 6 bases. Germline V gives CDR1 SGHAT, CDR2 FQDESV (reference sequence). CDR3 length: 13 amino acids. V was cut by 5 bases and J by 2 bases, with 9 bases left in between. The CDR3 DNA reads TGTGCCAGCAGCCTCGACAGGCAAGAGACCCAGTACCTC. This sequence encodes CASSLDRQETQYL.

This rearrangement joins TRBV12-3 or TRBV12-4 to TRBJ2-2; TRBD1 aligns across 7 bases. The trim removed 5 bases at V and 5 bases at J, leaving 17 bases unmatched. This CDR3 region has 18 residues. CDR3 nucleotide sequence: TGTGCCAGCAGTACCCAGGGGTGGGGGACAGATGGGACCGGGGAGCTGTTTTTT. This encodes CASSTQGWGTDGTGELFF.